The rows below give T cell receptor beta chains drawn from one sample of a study of blood T cell repertoires in COVID-19. Measured with immunoSEQ multiplex PCR; TCRdb has only the in-frame clones, and not every one. Here the sample spans about 140,000 clones, roughly 73% being singletons. Input material: peripheral blood. The source of these receptors is a woman in her fifties or sixties with active or convalescent COVID-19. CDR3s include the opening cysteine and the closing phenylalanine or tryptophan. A D gene is named only where the DNA matches it firmly. The size of a clone is reported for some rows only, either as once, few or many, or as a class for expanded clones.

>NA|TRBJ1-5|TRBD1|TRBV18
CASSEDRVQPQHF
TGTGCCAGCTCAGAGGACAGGGTTCAGCCCCAGCATTTT
>many|TRBJ1-5|NA|TRBV30
CAWSVGGRQPQHF
TGTGCCTGGAGTGTAGGAGGGCGACAGCCCCAGCATTTT
>NA|TRBJ2-1|TRBD2|TRBV11-3
CASSLSSGRPRNEQFF
TGTGCCAGCAGCTTATCTAGCGGGAGACCTCGTAATGAGCAGTTCTTC
>NA|TRBJ1-6|TRBD1|TRBV4-2
CASSQEGQGIYSPLHF
TGTGCCAGCAGCCAAGAGGGACAGGGAATATATTCACCCCTCCACTTT
>few|TRBJ2-3|NA|TRBV30
CAWSGQGFSTDTQYF
TGTGCCTGGAGTGGTCAGGGGTTTAGCACAGATACGCAGTATTTT
>NA|TRBJ1-1|NA|TRBV9
CASSVLGGSPNTEAFF
TGTGCCAGCAGCGTCCTCGGCGGGTCGCCGAACACTGAAGCTTTCTTT
>NA|TRBJ2-6|NA|TRBV18
CASSLGSSPGANVLTF
TGTGCCAGCTCCCTAGGGAGCTCACCTGGGGCCAACGTCCTGACTTTC
>NA|TRBJ2-5|NA|TRBV2
CASSERTGRKTQYF
TGTGCCAGCAGTGAAAGAACAGGGCGGAAGACCCAGTACTTC
>NA|TRBJ2-7|TRBD1|TRBV19
CASSTRTGGTYEQYF
TGTGCCAGTAGTACTCGGACAGGGGGCACCTACGAGCAGTACTTC
>once|TRBJ1-2|TRBD1|TRBV27
CASSLQGPNVGGGYTF
TGTGCCAGCAGTCTTCAGGGCCCGAATGTAGGGGGCGGCTACACCTTC
>NA|TRBJ2-5|NA|TRBV6-2/TRBV6-3
CASSQPRQGLETQYF
TGTGCCAGCAGCCAGCCCCGGCAGGGCTTGGAGACCCAGTACTTC
>few|TRBJ1-2|TRBD1|TRBV9
CASSPNSDRGATF
TGTGCCAGCAGCCCTAATTCGGACAGGGGGGCCACCTTC
>NA|TRBJ1-3|NA|TRBV7-9
CASSVERARGNTIYF
TGTGCCAGCAGCGTTGAGCGGGCGCGGGGAAACACCATATATTTT
>NA|TRBJ2-4|NA|TRBV6-5
CATQGLAKNIQYF
TGTGCCACCCAGGGACTAGCCAAAAACATTCAGTACTTC
>NA|TRBJ2-5|TRBD2|TRBV5-5
CAGTTSEQETQYF
TGTGCCGGAACGACTAGCGAGCAAGAGACCCAGTACTTC
>NA|TRBJ2-7|NA|TRBV5-1
CASSLPSPYEQYF
TGCGCCAGCAGCTTGCCCAGTCCTTACGAGCAGTACTTC
>NA|TRBJ2-7|TRBD2|TRBV7-2
CASSLGGGSQYEQYF
TGTGCCAGCAGCTTAGGAGGCGGGAGCCAGTACGAGCAGTACTTC
>NA|TRBJ2-1|TRBD1|TRBV7-9
CASSSPGTGGLNEQFF
TGTGCCAGCAGTTCCCCCGGGACAGGGGGCTTAAATGAGCAGTTCTTC
>NA|TRBJ2-7|TRBD1|TRBV6-5
CASNPGQTYYEQYF
TGTGCCAGCAACCCGGGACAGACGTACTACGAGCAGTACTTC
>once|TRBJ1-4|NA|TRBV14
CASSQTRQSNEKLFF
TGTGCCAGCAGCCAGACCAGACAGTCGAATGAAAAACTGTTTTTT
>once|TRBJ1-5|NA|TRBV11-2
CASSLGPGSNQPQHF
TGTGCCAGCAGCTTAGGCCCGGGTAGCAATCAGCCCCAGCATTTT
>NA|TRBJ1-6|NA|TRBV10-2
CASSEEGGFGSPLHF
TGCGCCAGCAGTGAGGAAGGCGGTTTTGGTTCACCCCTCCACTTT
>few|TRBJ1-3|NA|TRBV9
CASSVELGLSGNTIYF
TGTGCCAGCAGCGTAGAGCTAGGCCTATCTGGAAACACCATATATTTT
>NA|TRBJ1-5|NA|TRBV11-2
CASSVGIADQPQHF
TGTGCCAGCAGCGTAGGCATAGCGGATCAGCCCCAGCATTTT
>once|TRBJ1-2|NA|TRBV3-1/TRBV3-2
CASSQNYILYGYTF
TGTGCCAGCAGCCAAAATTACATCCTCTATGGCTACACCTTC